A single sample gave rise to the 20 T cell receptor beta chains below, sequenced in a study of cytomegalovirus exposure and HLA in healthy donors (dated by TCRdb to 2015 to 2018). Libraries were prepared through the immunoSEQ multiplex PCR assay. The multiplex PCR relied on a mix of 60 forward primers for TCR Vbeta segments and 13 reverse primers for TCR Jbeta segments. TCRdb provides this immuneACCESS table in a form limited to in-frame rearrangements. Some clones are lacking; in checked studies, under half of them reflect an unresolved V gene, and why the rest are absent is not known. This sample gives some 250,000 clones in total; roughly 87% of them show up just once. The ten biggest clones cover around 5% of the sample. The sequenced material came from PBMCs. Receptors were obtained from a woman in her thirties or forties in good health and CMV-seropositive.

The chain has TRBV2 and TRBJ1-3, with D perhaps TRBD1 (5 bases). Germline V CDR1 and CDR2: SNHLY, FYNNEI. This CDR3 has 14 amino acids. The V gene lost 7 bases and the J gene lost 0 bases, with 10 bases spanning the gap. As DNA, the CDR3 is TGTGCCAGCAAAACAGGCGTCTCTGGAAACACCATATATTTT. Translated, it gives CASKTGVSGNTIYF.

CDR3 DNA sequence: TGTGCCAGCAGCTTGAGGACAGGGAGAGGCTACACCTTC. This gives the protein CASSLRTGRGYTF. The rearrangement links TRBV5-8 to TRBJ1-2; TRBD1 matches 8 bases. This CDR3 region has 13 residues. Germline V lookup: CDR1 SGHTS, CDR2 YDEGEE. The trim removed 1 base at V and 8 bases at J, leaving 4 bases unmatched.

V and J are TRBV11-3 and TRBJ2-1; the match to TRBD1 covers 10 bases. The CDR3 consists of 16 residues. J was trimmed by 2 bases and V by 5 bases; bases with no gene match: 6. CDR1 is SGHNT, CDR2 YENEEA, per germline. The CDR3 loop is CASSLIGTGAYNEQFF. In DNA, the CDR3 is TGTGCCAGCAGCCTGATAGGGACAGGGGCCTACAATGAGCAGTTCTTC. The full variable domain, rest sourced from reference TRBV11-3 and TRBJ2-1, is EAGVVQSPRYKIIEKKQPVAFWCNPISGHNTLYWYLQNLGQGPELLIRYENEEAVDDSQLPKDRFSAERLKGVDSTLKIQPAELGDSAVYLCASSLIGTGAYNEQFFGPGTRLTVL.

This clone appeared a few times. The CDR3 here is CASRDTMNTEAFF. Written as DNA, the CDR3 is TGTGCCAGCAGGGACACCATGAACACTGAAGCTTTCTTT. This chain links TRBV25-1 with TRBJ1-1; tentative D call: TRBD1 (5 bases). This CDR3 comprises 13 residues. Trimming removed 6 bases at V and 0 bases at J, with 8 bases between. Germline V gene sequence: CDR1 MGHDK, CDR2 SYGVNS.

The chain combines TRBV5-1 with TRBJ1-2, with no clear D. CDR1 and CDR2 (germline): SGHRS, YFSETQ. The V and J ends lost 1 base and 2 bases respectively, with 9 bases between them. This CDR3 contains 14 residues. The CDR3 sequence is CASSLNSFNYGYTF. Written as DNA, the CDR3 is TGCGCCAGCAGCTTGAACAGCTTCAACTATGGCTACACCTTC.

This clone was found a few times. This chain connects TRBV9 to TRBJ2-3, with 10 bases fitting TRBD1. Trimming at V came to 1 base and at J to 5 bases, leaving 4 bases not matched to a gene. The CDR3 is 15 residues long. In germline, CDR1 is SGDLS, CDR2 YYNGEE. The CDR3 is CASSVMTGGQDTQYF. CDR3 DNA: TGTGCCAGCAGCGTAATGACAGGGGGCCAAGATACGCAGTATTTT.

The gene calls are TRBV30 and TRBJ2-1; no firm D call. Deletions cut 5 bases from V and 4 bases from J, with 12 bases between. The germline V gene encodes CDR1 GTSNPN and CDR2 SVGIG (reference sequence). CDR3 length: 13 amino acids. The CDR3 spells CAWSVVWYNEQFF. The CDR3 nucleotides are TGTGCCTGGTCGGTGGTTTGGTACAATGAGCAGTTCTTC. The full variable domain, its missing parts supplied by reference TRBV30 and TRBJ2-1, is SQTIHQWPATLVQPVGSPLSLECTVEGTSNPNLYWYRQAAGRGLQLLFYSVGIGQISSEVPQNLSASRPQDRQFILSSKKLLLSDSGFYLCAWSVVWYNEQFFGPGTRLTVL.

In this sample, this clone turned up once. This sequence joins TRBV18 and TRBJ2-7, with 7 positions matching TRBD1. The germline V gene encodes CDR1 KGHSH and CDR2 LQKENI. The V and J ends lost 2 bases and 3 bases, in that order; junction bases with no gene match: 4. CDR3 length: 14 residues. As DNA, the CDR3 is TGTGCCAGCTCACCAGGGACAGCTAACTACGAGCAGTACTTC. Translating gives CASSPGTANYEQYF.

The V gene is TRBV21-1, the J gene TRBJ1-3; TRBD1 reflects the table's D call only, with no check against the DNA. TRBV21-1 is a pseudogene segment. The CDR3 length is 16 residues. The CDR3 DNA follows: TGTGCCAGCAGCAATGCACAGCTGAAATCTGGAAACACCATATATTTT. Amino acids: CASSNAQLKSGNTIYF.

The CDR3 region is CASSYIQGAGYGYTF. The DNA for the CDR3 is TGTGCCAGCAGCTATATACAGGGGGCGGGTTATGGCTACACCTTC. This sequence joins TRBV7-8 and TRBJ1-2; TRBD1 matches 9 bases. The CDR3 sequence is 15 residues long. The ends lost 4 bases at V and 5 bases at J; junction bases unmatched: 8. Germline V lookup: CDR1 SGHVS, CDR2 FQNEAQ.

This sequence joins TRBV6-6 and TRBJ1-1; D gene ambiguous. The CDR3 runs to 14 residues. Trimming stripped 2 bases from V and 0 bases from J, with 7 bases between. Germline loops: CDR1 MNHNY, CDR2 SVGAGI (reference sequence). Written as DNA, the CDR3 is TGTGCCAGCAGTTACGCGGGATTGAACACTGAAGCTTTCTTT. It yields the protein CASSYAGLNTEAFF.

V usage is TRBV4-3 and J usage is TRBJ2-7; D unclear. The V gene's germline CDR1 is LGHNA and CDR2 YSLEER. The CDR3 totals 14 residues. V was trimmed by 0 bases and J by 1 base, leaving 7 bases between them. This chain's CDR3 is CASSQDHLSYEQYF. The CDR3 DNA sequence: TGCGCCAGCAGCCAAGACCACTTGTCCTACGAGCAGTACTTC.

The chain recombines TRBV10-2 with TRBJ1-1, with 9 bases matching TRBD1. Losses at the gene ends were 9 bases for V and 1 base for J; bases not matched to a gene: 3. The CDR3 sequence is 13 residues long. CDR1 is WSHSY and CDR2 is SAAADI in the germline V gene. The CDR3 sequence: CASRTGENTEAFF. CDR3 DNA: TGCGCCAGTCGGACAGGGGAGAACACTGAAGCTTTCTTT.

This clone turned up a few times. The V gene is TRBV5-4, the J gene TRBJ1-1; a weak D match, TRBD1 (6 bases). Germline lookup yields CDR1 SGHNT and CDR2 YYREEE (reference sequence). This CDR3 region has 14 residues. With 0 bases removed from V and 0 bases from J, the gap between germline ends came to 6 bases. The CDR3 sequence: CASSLDRVNTEAFF. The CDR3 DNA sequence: TGTGCCAGCAGCTTGGACAGGGTGAACACTGAAGCTTTCTTT.

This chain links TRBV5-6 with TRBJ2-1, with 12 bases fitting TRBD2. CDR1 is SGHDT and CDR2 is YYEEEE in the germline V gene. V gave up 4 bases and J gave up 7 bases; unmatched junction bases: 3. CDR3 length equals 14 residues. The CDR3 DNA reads TGTGCCAGCAGCCTCGGACTAGCGGGGAATGAGCAGTTCTTC. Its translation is CASSLGLAGNEQFF.

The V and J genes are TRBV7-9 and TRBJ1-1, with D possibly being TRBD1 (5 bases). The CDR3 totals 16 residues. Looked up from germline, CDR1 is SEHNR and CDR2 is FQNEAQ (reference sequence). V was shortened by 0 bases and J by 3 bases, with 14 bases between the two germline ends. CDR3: CASSLAARVLDTEAFF. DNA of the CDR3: TGTGCCAGCAGCTTAGCGGCCAGGGTCTTGGACACTGAAGCTTTCTTT.

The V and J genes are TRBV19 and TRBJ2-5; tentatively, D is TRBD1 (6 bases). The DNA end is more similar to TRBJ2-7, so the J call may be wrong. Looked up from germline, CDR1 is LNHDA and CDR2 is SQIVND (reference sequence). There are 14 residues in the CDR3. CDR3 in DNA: TGTGCCAGTAGTATGAGGGAAGGGGGCTACGAGCAGTACTTC. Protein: CASSMREGGYEQYF.

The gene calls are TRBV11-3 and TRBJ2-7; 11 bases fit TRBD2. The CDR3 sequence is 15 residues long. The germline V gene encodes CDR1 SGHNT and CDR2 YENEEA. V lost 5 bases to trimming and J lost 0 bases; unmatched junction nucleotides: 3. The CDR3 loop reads CASSPGLAGSYEQYF. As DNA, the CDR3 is TGTGCCAGCAGCCCCGGACTAGCGGGCTCCTACGAGCAGTACTTC.

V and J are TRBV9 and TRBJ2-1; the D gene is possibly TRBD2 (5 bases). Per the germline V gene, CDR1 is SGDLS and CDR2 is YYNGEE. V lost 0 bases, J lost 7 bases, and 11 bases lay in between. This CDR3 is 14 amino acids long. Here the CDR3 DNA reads TGTGCCAGCAGCGTAGTAGAGGGTGGGAATGAGCAGTTCTTC. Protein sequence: CASSVVEGGNEQFF.

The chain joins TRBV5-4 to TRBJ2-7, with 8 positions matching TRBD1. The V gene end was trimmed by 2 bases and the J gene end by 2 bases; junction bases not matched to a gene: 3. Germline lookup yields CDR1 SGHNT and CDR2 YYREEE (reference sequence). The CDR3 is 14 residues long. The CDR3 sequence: CASSFGQGTYEQYF. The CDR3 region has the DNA TGTGCCAGCAGCTTCGGACAGGGCACCTACGAGCAGTACTTC.